Below, 28 T cell receptor beta chains from the same sample are listed, as sequenced in a study of preoperative IRX-2 immunotherapy in early breast cancer (dated by TCRdb to the late 2010s). Receptor amplification or capture employed the immunoSEQ multiplex PCR assay. The source is immuneACCESS, and TCRdb retained only in-frame sequences with V and J called. Part of the clones is not carried over; for the studies checked, unresolved V genes explain less than half of this, and the remainder is unexplained. Here the sample has around 30,000 clones; 70% to 85% occur a single time. 3% to 3.5% of the sample is taken by the ten largest. Reading the label with the study, this specimen's treatment or condition is: preoperative locoregional IRX-2 cytokine immunotherapy. This specimen was acquired from a patient treated with IRX-2 immunotherapy. The receptors shown here come from a human donor with breast cancer.

This chain connects TRBV5-1 to TRBJ1-1; D perhaps matches TRBD1 (5 bases). Trimming took 3 bases from V and 1 from J, leaving 10 bases between them. This CDR3 is built from 14 residues. Germline V gives CDR1 SGHRS, CDR2 YFSETQ. CDR3 sequence: CASSSGRTNTEAFF. The CDR3 coding sequence is TGCGCCAGCAGCTCGGGACGGACGAACACTGAAGCTTTCTTT.

The genes are TRBV6-8 and TRBJ1-6; D is unclear. V lost 6 bases and J lost 4, with 13 bases in between. The CDR3 length is 15 residues. CDR1 is MNHGY, CDR2 SAAAGT, per germline. The chain's CDR3 is CASRYQESYNSPLHF. In DNA, the CDR3 is TGTGCCAGCAGGTATCAGGAAAGTTATAATTCACCCCTCCACTTT.

The sample holds a few counts of this clone. The chain employs TRBV6-7 and TRBJ1-5; unclear D gene. TRBV6-7 is reported as an ORF; its role is uncertain. The V end lost 5 bases, the J end lost 3 bases, and 11 bases lay between the germline ends. The length of the CDR3 is 14 residues. In DNA, the CDR3 is TGTGCCAGCAGTGAAGGTGGCGACAATCAGCCCCAGCATTTT. As protein: CASSEGGDNQPQHF.

The V call is TRBV7-7, the J call TRBJ2-7; D possibly uses TRBD1 or TRBD2 (7 bases each). CDR1 and CDR2 (germline): SSHAT, FNYEAQ (reference sequence). With 7 bases removed from V and 3 bases from J, the gap between germline ends came to 19 bases. The CDR3 sequence is 15 residues long. The CDR3 sequence is CASTIGGGGNYEQYF. For the CDR3, the DNA is TGTGCCAGCACTATAGGGGGAGGGGGCAACTACGAGCAGTACTTC.

The V gene is TRBV19, the J gene TRBJ1-5, with D unclear. This CDR3 comprises 15 residues. From germline, CDR1 is LNHDA and CDR2 SQIVND (reference sequence). Trimming removed 3 bases at V and 5 bases at J, with 14 bases between. The DNA of the CDR3 is TGTGCCAGTAGTATTGGAAGGGTGAGTTATCAGCCCCAGCATTTT. Its protein product is CASSIGRVSYQPQHF.

The J gene is TRBJ2-3, the V gene TRBV19, with TRBD1 identical over 9 bases. The germline CDR1 and CDR2 sequences are LNHDA and SQIVND (reference sequence). The CDR3 runs 15 residues. V lost 2 bases, J lost 2 bases, and 2 bases stayed unmatched. The CDR3 reads CASSIRTGDTDTQYF. Written as DNA, the CDR3 is TGTGCCAGTAGTATAAGGACAGGGGACACAGATACGCAGTATTTT.

This chain links TRBV29-1 with TRBJ1-4; TRBD1 agrees at 7 bases. This CDR3 contains 13 residues. After removal of 7 bases from V and 5 bases from J, the junction contained 7 bases not matched to a gene. Looked up from germline, CDR1 is SQVTM and CDR2 is ANQGSEA. The CDR3 sequence: CSAEGAGNEKLFF. In DNA form, the CDR3 reads TGCAGCGCCGAGGGGGCGGGAAATGAAAAACTGTTTTTT. The variable domain in full, with the rest retrieved from reference TRBV29-1 and TRBJ1-4, is SAVISQKPSRDICQRGTSLTIQCQVDSQVTMMFWYRQQPGQSLTLIATANQGSEATYESGFVIDKFPISRPNLTFSTLTVSNMSPEDSSIYLCSAEGAGNEKLFFGSGTQLSVL.

In this sample, this clone turned up once. The genes are TRBV10-3 and TRBJ1-5, with D hard to call. The CDR3 is 18 residues long. Germline CDR1 ENHRY, CDR2 SYGVKD. Trimming removed 0 bases at V and 2 bases at J, with 17 bases between. The CDR3 coding sequence is TGTGCCATCAGTGAGTCGTTGGGAAGCAGGAAAGGCAATCAGCCCCAGCATTTT. Protein: CAISESLGSRKGNQPQHF.

The gene calls are TRBV30 and TRBJ2-3; D is unresolved. Germline CDR1 reads GTSNPN; CDR2 reads SVGIG (reference sequence). The length of the CDR3 is 16 residues. Trimming took off 1 base at V and 0 bases at J, with 14 bases between the two ends. CDR3 nucleotide sequence: TGTGCCTGGAGTGCCAACTCCCAGCCTAGCACAGATACGCAGTATTTT. Its protein product is CAWSANSQPSTDTQYF.

This clone showed up just a few times. The rearrangement uses TRBV23-1 and TRBJ2-5; unclear D gene. TRBV23-1 is flagged as an ORF with uncertain function. The V gene lost 6 bases and the J gene lost 2 bases, with 13 bases spanning the gap. The CDR3 sequence is 14 residues long. CDR3 in DNA: TGCGCCAGCAGCCAAGACGTGGAACAAGAGACCCAGTACTTC. This encodes CASSQDVEQETQYF.

This clone was detected only a few times. V usage is TRBV4-1 and J usage is TRBJ1-2; D remains unclear. In germline, CDR1 is MGHRA, CDR2 YSYEKL. The V end was cut by 0 bases, the J end by 5 bases, with 19 bases between. This CDR3 is 17 amino acids long. DNA for the CDR3: TGCGCCAGCAGCCAAGATGGGGTTAAAACAGATCGATATGGCTACACCTTC. Translating it yields CASSQDGVKTDRYGYTF.

The chain carries TRBV11-3 and TRBJ1-1; perhaps TRBD1 as D (5 bases). The CDR3 runs to 14 residues. Germline lookup yields CDR1 SGHNT and CDR2 YENEEA. The germline V and J ends were trimmed by 5 bases and 2 bases, with 12 bases remaining between them. The CDR3 is CASSRAWGNTEAFF. The CDR3 DNA sequence: TGTGCCAGCAGCCGAGCTTGGGGCAACACTGAAGCTTTCTTT.

V and J are TRBV29-1 and TRBJ1-1; maybe TRBD1 (5 bases). The V and J ends lost 4 bases and 3 bases respectively, with 12 bases between them. Germline-derived CDR1 and CDR2 are SQVTM and ANQGSEA. This CDR3 comprises 13 residues. Here the CDR3 DNA reads TGCAGCGTTGTAGGGGCCACCCACACTGAAGCTTTCTTT. Protein product: CSVVGATHTEAFF.

This clone was detected only a few times. The gene calls are TRBV11-3 and TRBJ1-2; D possibly corresponds to TRBD1 (6 bases). V was pared by 5 bases and J by 0 bases, with 10 bases between. The CDR3 length is 14 residues. CDR1 and CDR2 from the germline V gene are SGHNT and YENEEA. The CDR3 DNA reads as TGTGCCAGCAGCAGTCAGGGGACTAACTATGGCTACACCTTC. It is translated as CASSSQGTNYGYTF. The full variable domain, completed using reference TRBV11-3 and TRBJ1-2, is EAGVVQSPRYKIIEKKQPVAFWCNPISGHNTLYWYLQNLGQGPELLIRYENEEAVDDSQLPKDRFSAERLKGVDSTLKIQPAELGDSAVYLCASSSQGTNYGYTFGSGTRLTVV.

The chain joins TRBV7-8 to TRBJ1-1, with 7 bases that match TRBD1. Germline V gene lookup returns CDR1 SGHVS and CDR2 FQNEAQ. V shed 8 bases, J shed 0 bases, and the junction held 3 bases outside the gene matches. The CDR3 has 13 residues. The CDR3 DNA follows: TGTGCCAGCTGGACAGGAATGAACACTGAAGCTTTCTTT. Residues: CASWTGMNTEAFF.

CDR3 loop: CASSLSAGGFYNEQFF. CDR3 in DNA: TGTGCCAGCAGTCTTTCAGCGGGGGGTTTCTACAATGAGCAGTTCTTC. The chain has TRBV28 and TRBJ2-1, with 9 bases aligning to TRBD2. V gave up 5 bases and J gave up 3 bases; unmatched junction bases: 8. This CDR3 has 16 residues. Germline values: CDR1 MDHEN, CDR2 SYDVKM.

In its sample, this clone was seen once. The genes are TRBV11-3 and TRBJ2-3, with 7 bases that match TRBD2. V lost 5 bases to trimming and J lost 6 bases; unmatched junction nucleotides: 11. Germline loops: CDR1 SGHNT, CDR2 YENEEA. CDR3 length: 15 amino acids. The CDR3 region has the DNA TGTGCCAGCAGCCCCCCTGGGGGGGACCTCGATACGCAGTATTTT. Its protein is CASSPPGGDLDTQYF.

The rearrangement uses TRBV23-1 and TRBJ1-2, with 7 bases matching TRBD1. TRBV23-1 is filed as an ORF, its function uncertain. J was trimmed by 2 bases and V by 6 bases; bases with no gene match: 3. The CDR3 contains 13 residues. Written as DNA, the CDR3 is TGCGCCAGCAGCTTGACAGGGAACTATGGCTACACCTTC. Translated: CASSLTGNYGYTF.

This chain links TRBV7-1 with TRBJ1-6, with D perhaps TRBD1 (5 bases). TRBV7-1 is an ORF; its function is uncertain. V lost 7 bases to trimming and J lost 9 bases, with 13 bases between them. The CDR3 has 13 amino acids. The CDR3 reads CASILGATSPLHF. In nucleotides, the CDR3 is TGTGCCAGCATCCTCGGGGCTACTTCACCCCTCCACTTT.

The chain combines TRBV18 with TRBJ2-7, with a possible D match to TRBD2 (6 bases). This CDR3 has 13 amino acids. V shed 3 bases and J shed 7 bases, with 13 bases lying between them. Germline assignment: CDR1 KGHSH and CDR2 LQKENI. CDR3 sequence: CASSPGLPPEQYF. For the CDR3, the DNA is TGTGCCAGCTCACCGGGACTCCCGCCGGAGCAGTACTTC.

This clone was counted once. V usage is TRBV19 and J usage is TRBJ2-7; 10 bases map to TRBD1. V shed 11 bases, J shed 4 bases, and the junction held 8 bases outside the gene matches. Per the germline V gene, CDR1 is LNHDA and CDR2 is SQIVND (reference sequence). The CDR3 has 13 residues. CDR3 sequence (DNA): TGTGCCGCGATCCGGGACAGGGGTTACGAGCAGTACTTC. It translates to CAAIRDRGYEQYF.

This chain connects TRBV19 to TRBJ2-7; 8 bases map to TRBD1. J was trimmed by 6 bases and V by 6 bases; bases with no gene match: 13. This CDR3 comprises 15 residues. Germline CDR1 and CDR2: LNHDA and SQIVND (reference sequence). The CDR3 DNA reads TGTGCCAGTAGGAGGACAGGGCCTCTCCCTTCCGAGCAGTACTTC. This encodes CASRRTGPLPSEQYF. Drawing the rest from reference TRBV19 and TRBJ2-7, the complete variable domain is DGGITQSPKYLFRKEGQNVTLSCEQNLNHDAMYWYRQDPGQGLRLIYYSQIVNDFQKGDIAEGYSVSREKKESFPLTVTSAQKNPTAFYLCASRRTGPLPSEQYFGPGTRLTVT.

For this clone: The germline gene is not matched at one end of the junction; a read error may be the cause. In nucleotides, the CDR3 is TGTGCCAGCAGCTTACAGGGGAAAGTTGGTGGCTACACCTTC. Protein product: CASSLQGKVGGYTF. The chain joins TRBV15 to TRBJ1-2, with 7 bases that match TRBD1. The germline CDR1 and CDR2 sequences are LNHNV and YYDKDF (reference sequence). The CDR3 is made up of 14 amino acids.

This clone has just a few counts. The genes are TRBV15 and TRBJ2-7; 12 bases map to TRBD2. CDR1 and CDR2 from the germline V gene are LNHNV and YYDKDF (reference sequence). This CDR3 spans 16 amino acids. V dropped 5 bases and J dropped 5; count of bases not matched to a gene: 10. The CDR3 protein is CATSDPPSGRVDEQYF. The CDR3 DNA is TGTGCCACCAGCGACCCCCCTAGCGGGAGGGTTGACGAGCAGTACTTC.

The J gene is TRBJ2-7, the V gene TRBV6-8; maybe TRBD2 (6 bases). V was clipped by 7 bases and J by 7 bases, with 17 bases between them. The CDR3 has 13 amino acids. Germline CDR1 is MNHGY and CDR2 is SAAAGT. The CDR3 is CASKLAGYEEQYF. The CDR3, as DNA: TGTGCCAGCAAACTAGCAGGGTACGAGGAGCAGTACTTC.

J is TRBJ2-3 and V is TRBV5-8, with D hard to call. Per the germline V gene, CDR1 is SGHTS and CDR2 is YDEGEE. Trimming removed 4 bases at V and 0 bases at J, with 6 bases between. The CDR3 length is 13 residues. The CDR3 here is CASSKDSTDTQYF. DNA for the CDR3: TGTGCCAGCAGCAAGGACAGCACAGATACGCAGTATTTT.

The chain carries TRBV6-8 and TRBJ2-3, with D unclear. CDR3 size: 12 residues. The V and J ends lost 0 bases and 7 bases respectively, with 5 bases between them. Germline V gene data show CDR1 as MNHGY and CDR2 as SAAAGT. CDR3 sequence: CASSYSSNTQYF. CDR3 DNA: TGTGCCAGCAGTTACTCGTCAAATACGCAGTATTTT.

This chain links TRBV6-8 with TRBJ2-3, with TRBD2 as a possible D gene (6 bases). This CDR3 contains 18 residues. Trimming took off 0 bases at V and 0 bases at J, with 16 bases between the two ends. Germline lookup yields CDR1 MNHGY and CDR2 SAAAGT. CDR3 DNA sequence: TGTGCCAGCAGTTACTCTCCCCGAGGGCGGGACAGCACAGATACGCAGTATTTT. This codes for CASSYSPRGRDSTDTQYF.